This TCR beta chain was profiled in a study of T-cell memory formation after mild COVID-19. Study information: TCR clusters were largely donor specific.

Study-level points and caveats: The appearance of some responding clones in pre-infection memory suggested that cross-reactive memory joined. A second wave of clones peaked on day 37, and their SARS-CoV-2 specificity went unconfirmed.

The CDR3 loop spans 13 amino acids. V was shortened by 2 bases and J by 9 bases, with 11 bases between the two germline ends. With respect to this clonotype: Antigen: not known.

It was 5'RACE with constant-segment primers that produced the TCR alpha and TCR beta cDNA libraries, which carried sample barcodes and UMIs. MiXCR, run by TCRdb on the 5' RACE reads, gives a single entry per CDR3 protein. This table holds approximately 270,000 distinct CDR3 sequences, around 15% found once. The sequenced sample consisted of PBMCs or a T cell subset sorted from them (not recorded which). The clonotype comes from a man aged 18 to 35 who had mild COVID-19 (a few samples of this study predate the infection). Cell type and time point are not known. The rearrangement uses TRBV12-3 or TRBV12-4 and TRBJ2-1; no definite D call. The CDR3, as DNA: TGTGCCAGCAGTTTACTGATCCGGGTTGAGCAGTTCTTC. Translating gives CASSLLIRVEQFF.